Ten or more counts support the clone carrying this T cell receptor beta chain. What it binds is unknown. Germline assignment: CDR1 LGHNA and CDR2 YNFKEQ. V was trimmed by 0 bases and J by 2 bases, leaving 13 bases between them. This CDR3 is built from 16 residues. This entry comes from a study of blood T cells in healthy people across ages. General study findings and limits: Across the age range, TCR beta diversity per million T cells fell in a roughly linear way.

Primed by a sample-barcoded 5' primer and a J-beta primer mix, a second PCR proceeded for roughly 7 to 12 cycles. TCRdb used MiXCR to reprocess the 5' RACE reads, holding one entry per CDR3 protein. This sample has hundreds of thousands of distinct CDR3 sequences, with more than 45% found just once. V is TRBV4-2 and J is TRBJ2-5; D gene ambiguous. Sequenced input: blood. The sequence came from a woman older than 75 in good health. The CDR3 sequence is CASSQDGQVFQETQYF. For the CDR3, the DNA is TGTGCCAGCAGCCAAGATGGCCAGGTGTTTCAAGAGACCCAGTACTTC.